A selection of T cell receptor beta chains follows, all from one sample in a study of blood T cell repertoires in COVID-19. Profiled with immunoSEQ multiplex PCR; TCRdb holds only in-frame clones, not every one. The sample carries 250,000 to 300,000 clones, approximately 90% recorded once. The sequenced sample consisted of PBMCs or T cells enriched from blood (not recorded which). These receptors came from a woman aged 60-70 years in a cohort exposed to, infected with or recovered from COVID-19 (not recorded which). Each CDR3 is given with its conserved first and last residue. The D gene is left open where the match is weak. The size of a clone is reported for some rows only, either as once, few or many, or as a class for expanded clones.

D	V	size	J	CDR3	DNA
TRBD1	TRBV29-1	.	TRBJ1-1	CSVEGQMNTEAFF	TGCAGCGTGGAGGGACAGATGAACACTGAAGCTTTCTTT
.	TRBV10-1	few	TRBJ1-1	CASSEGALNTEAFF	TGCGCCAGCAGTGAGGGAGCCTTGAACACTGAAGCTTTCTTT
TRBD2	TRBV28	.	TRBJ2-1	CASSTLAGGRKSYNEQFF	TGTGCCAGCAGCACACTAGCGGGAGGGCGAAAGAGTTACAATGAGCAGTTCTTC
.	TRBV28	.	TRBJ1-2	CASSSYGGSGYGYTF	TGTGCCAGCAGTTCCTACGGAGGTAGTGGGTATGGCTACACCTTC
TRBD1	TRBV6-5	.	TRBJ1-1	CASSINRGQNTEAFF	TGTGCCAGCAGTATAAACAGGGGTCAGAACACTGAAGCTTTCTTT
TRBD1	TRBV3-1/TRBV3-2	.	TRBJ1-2	CASSQAMPGQGAGGYTF	TGTGCCAGCAGCCAAGCCATGCCGGGACAGGGGGCAGGCGGCTACACCTTC
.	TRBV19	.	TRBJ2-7	CATGLQGKDYEQYF	TGTGCCACTGGCTTACAGGGAAAGGACTACGAGCAGTACTTC
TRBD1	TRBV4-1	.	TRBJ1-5	CASSEPSGGGNQPQHF	TGCGCCAGCAGCGAACCGTCAGGGGGCGGCAATCAGCCCCAGCATTTT
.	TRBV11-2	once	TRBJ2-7	CASSLVEYEQYF	TGTGCCAGCAGCTTAGTAGAATACGAGCAGTACTTC
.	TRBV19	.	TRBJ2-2	CASNDVGVRTGELFF	TGTGCCAGTAACGACGTGGGAGTAAGGACCGGGGAGCTGTTTTTT
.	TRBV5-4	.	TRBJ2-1	CASSFGGASSYNEQFF	TGTGCCAGCAGCTTTGGCGGGGCGAGCTCCTACAATGAGCAGTTCTTC
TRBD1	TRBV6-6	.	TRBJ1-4	CASSRDSANEKLFF	TGTGCCAGCAGTCGGGACAGTGCTAATGAAAAACTGTTTTTT
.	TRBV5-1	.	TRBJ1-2	CASSLDSQGYGYTF	TGCGCCAGCAGCTTGGACAGCCAGGGCTATGGCTACACCTTC
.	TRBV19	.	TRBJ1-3	CASSPQGSGGNTIYF	TGTGCCAGTAGTCCTCAGGGGTCCGGGGGAAACACCATATATTTT
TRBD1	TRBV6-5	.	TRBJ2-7	CASIDDRGNEQYF	TGTGCCAGCATCGATGACAGGGGCAACGAGCAGTACTTC
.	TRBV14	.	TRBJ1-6	CASSRKGIGSPLHF	TGTGCCAGCAGCCGTAAGGGGATAGGATCACCCCTCCACTTT
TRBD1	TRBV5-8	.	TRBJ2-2	CASSLGRSTGGTGELFF	TGTGCCAGCAGCTTGGGACGATCGACAGGGGGGACCGGGGAGCTGTTTTTT
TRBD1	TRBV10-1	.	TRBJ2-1	CATTGQGGNEQFF	TGCGCCACCACGGGACAGGGCGGCAATGAGCAGTTCTTC
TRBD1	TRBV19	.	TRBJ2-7	CASSTRQGEHYEQYF	TGTGCCAGTAGTACAAGACAGGGAGAACATTACGAGCAGTACTTC
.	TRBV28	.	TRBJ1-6	CASRQVNSPLHF	TGTGCCAGCAGACAGGTTAATTCACCCCTCCACTTT
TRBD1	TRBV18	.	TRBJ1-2	CASSPGQGHGYTF	TGTGCCAGCTCACCAGGACAGGGTCATGGCTACACCTTC
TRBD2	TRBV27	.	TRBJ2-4	CASSHSPRLAGAQNIQYF	TGTGCCAGCAGTCACTCCCCCCGACTAGCGGGAGCGCAAAACATTCAGTACTTC
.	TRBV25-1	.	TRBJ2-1	CASSELTGASYNEQFF	TGTGCCAGCAGTGAATTAACGGGAGCTTCCTACAATGAGCAGTTCTTC
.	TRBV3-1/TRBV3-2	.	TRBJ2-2	CASSQASAWSGELFF	TGTGCCAGCAGCCAGGCTAGCGCGTGGAGCGGGGAGCTGTTTTTT